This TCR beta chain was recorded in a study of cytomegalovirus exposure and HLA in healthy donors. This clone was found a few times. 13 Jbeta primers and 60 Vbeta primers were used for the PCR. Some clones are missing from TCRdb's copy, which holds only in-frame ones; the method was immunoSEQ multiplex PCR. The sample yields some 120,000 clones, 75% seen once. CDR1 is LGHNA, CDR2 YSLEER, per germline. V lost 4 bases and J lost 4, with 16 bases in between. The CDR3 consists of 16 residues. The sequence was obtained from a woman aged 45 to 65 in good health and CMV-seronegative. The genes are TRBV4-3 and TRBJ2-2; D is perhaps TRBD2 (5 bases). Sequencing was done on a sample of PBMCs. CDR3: CASSRGLLGATGELFF. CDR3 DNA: TGCGCCAGCAGCCGAGGGTTGCTGGGAGCCACCGGGGAGCTGTTTTTT.